One sample yielded the 15 T cell receptor beta chains listed below, sequenced in a study of beta chain features in type 1 diabetes. Broader study findings: The study found moderately but significantly shorter TCRB CDR3s in all four CD4+ subsets of Type 1 diabetes patients.

The antigens of these receptors remain unknown. Expressed TCRB transcripts were sequenced because the entire RNA isolate underwent reverse transcription. Some clones are missing from TCRdb's copy, which holds only in-frame ones; the method was immunoSEQ multiplex PCR. The repertoire holds about 230,000 clones, roughly 16% seen once, with 0.065% to 0.095% in the top ten. Sample: naive CD4+ T cells from blood. These receptors were collected from a man aged 25 to 40 with type 1 diabetes.

This sequence joins TRBV30 and TRBJ1-1; 8 nucleotides agree with TRBD1. The V gene end was trimmed by 5 bases and the J gene end by 1 base; junction bases not matched to a gene: 6. The V gene's germline CDR1 is GTSNPN and CDR2 SVGIG (reference sequence). This CDR3 is built from 14 residues. CDR3 DNA sequence: TGTGCCTGGGGGACAGGAACGCGGAACACTGAAGCTTTCTTT. This encodes CAWGTGTRNTEAFF.

This clone was seen more than once but under ten times. This sequence joins TRBV7-3 and TRBJ1-1; TRBD1 might be the D (5 bases). V was pared by 5 bases and J by 0 bases, with 16 bases between. The germline V gene has CDR1 SGHTA and CDR2 FQGTGA. CDR3 size: 16 residues. This CDR3 reads CASSQSPTGLNTEAFF. The CDR3 nucleotides read TGTGCCAGCAGCCAAAGCCCTACAGGACTGAACACTGAAGCTTTCTTT.

This clone was observed a few times. The rearrangement uses TRBV7-2 and TRBJ2-1; D uncertain. Germline V CDR1 and CDR2: SGHTA, FQGNSA. The CDR3 loop spans 12 amino acids. Trimming pared 1 base from V and 8 bases from J, leaving 6 bases between. The CDR3 reads CASSLVGYEQFF. CDR3 bases: TGTGCCAGCAGCTTAGTCGGCTATGAGCAGTTCTTC.

The V call is TRBV28, the J call TRBJ2-6; no reliable D call. Germline loops: CDR1 MDHEN, CDR2 SYDVKM. The CDR3 consists of 15 residues. The germline V and J ends were trimmed by 7 bases and 0 bases, with 10 bases remaining between them. CDR3 DNA: TGTGCCAGCACGTCGGGCGGCTCTGGGGCCAACGTCCTGACTTTC. Amino acid sequence: CASTSGGSGANVLTF.

This clone was recorded a few times. The genes are TRBV5-1 and TRBJ2-1; D is ambiguous. This CDR3 spans 13 amino acids. V was trimmed by 2 bases and J by 8 bases, leaving 11 bases between them. Germline V gene data show CDR1 as SGHRS and CDR2 as YFSETQ. CDR3 protein: CASSFYLGHEQFF. DNA for the CDR3: TGCGCCAGCAGCTTCTACCTCGGCCATGAGCAGTTCTTC.

V and J are TRBV7-2 and TRBJ2-3; D gene uncertain. The CDR3 is 13 residues long. Germline assignment: CDR1 SGHTA and CDR2 FQGNSA. V lost 1 base, J lost 2 bases, and 4 bases lay in between. This chain's CDR3 is CASSLVSTDTQYF. DNA of the CDR3: TGTGCCAGCAGCTTAGTGTCCACAGATACGCAGTATTTT.

This clone appeared a few times. V gene TRBV9 combines with J gene TRBJ2-5; D unclear. Trimming shortened V by 0 bases and J by 4 bases, and 7 bases separated the two germline ends. The CDR3 is made up of 13 amino acids. The germline V gene encodes CDR1 SGDLS and CDR2 YYNGEE. This CDR3 reads CASSVDGPETQYF. The CDR3 bases are TGTGCCAGCAGCGTAGACGGCCCAGAGACCCAGTACTTC.

This rearrangement joins TRBV6-5 to TRBJ1-4; 7 positions match TRBD1. Germline V CDR1 and CDR2: MNHEY, SVGAGI. This CDR3 has 14 residues. The trim removed 7 bases at V and 6 bases at J, leaving 8 bases unmatched. CDR3 sequence reads: CASTMTGRDEKLFF. The CDR3 nucleotides are TGTGCCAGCACCATGACAGGGCGTGATGAAAAACTGTTTTTT.

Only a few counts were recorded for this clone. The chain combines TRBV7-3 with TRBJ2-4; D unclear. This CDR3 comprises 16 residues. CDR1 SGHTA and CDR2 FQGTGA come from the germline V gene. Trimming shortened V by 6 bases and J by 1 base, and 16 bases separated the two germline ends. The CDR3 spells CASSPGTSNAKNIQYF. Here the CDR3 DNA reads TGTGCCAGCAGTCCGGGCACTTCTAACGCCAAAAACATTCAGTACTTC.

This clone was counted between two and nine times. V usage is TRBV6-5 and J usage is TRBJ1-1; D is ambiguous. This CDR3 spans 14 amino acids. V lost 2 bases to trimming and J lost 5 bases, with 12 bases between them. CDR1 and CDR2 (germline): MNHEY, SVGAGI. The DNA for the CDR3 is TGTGCCAGCAGTTACACGGGGAGTGGGACTGAAGCTTTCTTT. It encodes CASSYTGSGTEAFF.

The chain couples TRBV5-1 to TRBJ2-1; D is ambiguous. The CDR3 spans 14 residues. V was trimmed by 3 bases and J by 2 bases, leaving 9 bases between them. CDR1 is SGHRS, CDR2 YFSETQ, per germline. Here the CDR3 DNA reads TGCGCCAGCAGCTATGAGACGCCCTACAATGAGCAGTTCTTC. Its protein product is CASSYETPYNEQFF.

Only a few counts were recorded for this clone. The CDR3 bases are TGCGCCAGCAGCCTAACCGACAGGAAGAACACTGAAGCTTTCTTT. It specifies CASSLTDRKNTEAFF. V usage is TRBV4-1 and J usage is TRBJ1-1, with D perhaps matching TRBD1 (6 bases). The CDR3 runs to 15 residues. Germline assignment: CDR1 MGHRA and CDR2 YSYEKL. The V end lost 4 bases, the J end lost 1 base, and 13 bases lay between the germline ends.

The rearrangement links TRBV7-3 to TRBJ2-3; D gene ambiguous. Trimming stripped 3 bases from V and 4 bases from J, with 14 bases between. The CDR3 has 15 amino acids. The germline CDR1 and CDR2 sequences are SGHTA and FQGTGA. Here the CDR3 reads CASSFSRWAADTQYF. DNA of the CDR3: TGTGCCAGCAGCTTCTCGCGGTGGGCGGCAGATACGCAGTATTTT.

The chain joins TRBV9 to TRBJ2-7; D possibly corresponds to TRBD2 (6 bases). The CDR3 loop spans 16 amino acids. Germline V CDR1 and CDR2: SGDLS, YYNGEE. V gave up 0 bases and J gave up 1 base, with 14 bases separating them. CDR3 amino acids: CASSVAGGTGSYEQYF. The CDR3 DNA sequence: TGTGCCAGCAGCGTAGCTGGCGGGACCGGGTCCTACGAGCAGTACTTC.

This clone was recorded a few times. This chain connects TRBV9 to TRBJ1-1; TRBD1 agrees at 7 bases. Germline loops: CDR1 SGDLS, CDR2 YYNGEE. With V trimmed by 3 bases and J by 7 bases, 0 bases remained unmatched. The CDR3 runs 11 residues. The CDR3 is CASSGQGEAFF. DNA of the CDR3: TGTGCCAGCAGCGGACAGGGTGAAGCTTTCTTT.